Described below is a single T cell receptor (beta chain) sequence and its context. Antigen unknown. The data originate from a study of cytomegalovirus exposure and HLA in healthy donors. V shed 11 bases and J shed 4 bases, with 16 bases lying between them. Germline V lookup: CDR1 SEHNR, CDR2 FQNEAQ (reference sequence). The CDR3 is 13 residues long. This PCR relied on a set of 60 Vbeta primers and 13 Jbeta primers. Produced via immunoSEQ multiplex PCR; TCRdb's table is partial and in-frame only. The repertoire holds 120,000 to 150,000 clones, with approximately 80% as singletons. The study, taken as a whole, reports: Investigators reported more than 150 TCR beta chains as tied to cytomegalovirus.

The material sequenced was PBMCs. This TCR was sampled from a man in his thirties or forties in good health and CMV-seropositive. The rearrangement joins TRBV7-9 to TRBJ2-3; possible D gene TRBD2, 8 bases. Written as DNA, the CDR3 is TGTGCCGGGGGACTAGGGGGCTCAGATACGCAGTATTTT. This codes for CAGGLGGSDTQYF.